These 29 T cell receptor beta chains came from one sample sequenced in a study of shared clonotypes between healthy human individuals. Naivety among CD8 cells was defined by CD45RO negativity and positive CCR7 selection, thereby excluding terminally differentiated effector memory CD45RA+ cells. Profiled with immunoSEQ multiplex PCR; TCRdb holds only in-frame clones, not every one. The sample comprises about 2.1 million clones, 80% to 95% of which are singletons, and more than 1.5% rests with the top ten. The sequenced material came from naive CD8+ T cells from PBMCs. These receptors were obtained from a man aged 18 to 29 in good health. Some clones in this sample may be carry-over from other donors' samples.

V is TRBV27 and J is TRBJ2-7, with D possibly being TRBD1 (6 bases). The length of the CDR3 is 14 residues. The V gene lost 5 bases and the J gene lost 0 bases, with 11 bases spanning the gap. Germline-derived CDR1 and CDR2 are MNHEY and SMNVEV (reference sequence). The CDR3 spells CASSPAGASYEQYF. CDR3 nucleotide sequence: TGTGCCAGCAGTCCAGCAGGGGCCTCCTACGAGCAGTACTTC.

CDR3: CASSKEGGEEQFF. The DNA for the CDR3 is TGTGCCAGCAGCAAGGAGGGTGGGGAGGAGCAGTTCTTC. The J gene is TRBJ2-1, the V gene TRBV7-9, with D tentatively TRBD2 (6 bases). Trimming shortened V by 5 bases and J by 10 bases, and 15 bases separated the two germline ends. The germline V gene has CDR1 SEHNR and CDR2 FQNEAQ (reference sequence). The CDR3 spans 13 residues.

The chain couples TRBV27 to TRBJ2-6; D unclear. Trimming took off 4 bases at V and 0 bases at J, with 13 bases between the two ends. This CDR3 has 17 residues. CDR1 is MNHEY and CDR2 is SMNVEV in the germline V gene (reference sequence). CDR3 coding DNA: TGTGCCAGCAGTTCGAGGACCGTAAGCTCTGGGGCCAACGTCCTGACTTTC. This sequence encodes CASSSRTVSSGANVLTF. Variable domain in full (rest from reference TRBV27 and TRBJ2-6): EAQVTQNPRYLITVTGKKLTVTCSQNMNHEYMSWYRQDPGLGLRQIYYSMNVEVTDKGDVPEGYKVSRKEKRNFPLILESPSPNQTSLYFCASSSRTVSSGANVLTFGAGSRLTVL.

V is TRBV9 and J is TRBJ2-3; D remains unclear. With 2 bases removed from V and 0 bases from J, the gap between germline ends came to 13 bases. Germline V gene sequence: CDR1 SGDLS, CDR2 YYNGEE. CDR3 size: 16 residues. The CDR3 sequence: CASSVEIQSSTDTQYF. The DNA of the CDR3 is TGTGCCAGCAGCGTTGAAATCCAGAGCAGCACAGATACGCAGTATTTT.

V is TRBV28 and J is TRBJ2-7, with 9 bases fitting TRBD1. V shed 8 bases and J 0 bases; nucleotides not matched to a gene: 14. The CDR3 contains 17 residues. In germline, CDR1 is MDHEN, CDR2 SYDVKM. CDR3 loop: CASRRTGDSPSSYEQYF. In DNA form, the CDR3 reads TGTGCCAGCCGCCGGACAGGGGACTCGCCAAGCTCCTACGAGCAGTACTTC. Full variable domain (rest looked up from reference TRBV28 and TRBJ2-7): DVKVTQSSRYLVKRTGEKVFLECVQDMDHENMFWYRQDPGLGLRLIYFSYDVKMKEKGDIPEGYSVSREKKERFSLILESASTNQTSMYLCASRRTGDSPSSYEQYFGPGTRLTVT.

V is TRBV6-1 and J is TRBJ1-1; perhaps TRBD1 as D (5 bases). CDR3 length equals 13 residues. Germline assignment: CDR1 MNHNS and CDR2 SASEGT. V was cut by 2 bases and J by 6 bases, with 10 bases left in between. The CDR3 bases are TGTGCCAGCAGTGAACCGGGGGGATCTGAAGCTTTCTTT. Translating gives CASSEPGGSEAFF.

This sequence joins TRBV19 and TRBJ2-3, with D possibly called TRBD1 or TRBD2 (5 bases each). Germline CDR1 LNHDA, CDR2 SQIVND (reference sequence). CDR3 length equals 15 residues. Trimming left V 2 bases short and J 1 base short, with 10 bases between. CDR3 loop: CASSIWGRGTDTQYF. Written as DNA, the CDR3 is TGTGCCAGTAGTATATGGGGGAGAGGCACAGATACGCAGTATTTT.

In the case of this clone: The sample holds other DNA sequences that translate to the same CDR3. The V call is TRBV6-5, the J call TRBJ2-1; D possibly uses TRBD1 or TRBD2 (6 bases each). Germline values: CDR1 MNHEY, CDR2 SVGAGI. V lost 2 bases to trimming and J lost 3 bases, with 11 bases between them. This CDR3 comprises 15 residues. The CDR3 DNA is TGTGCCAGCAGTTACGGAGGGGGATTCTACAATGAGCAGTTCTTC. This encodes CASSYGGGFYNEQFF.

The V call is TRBV6-1, the J call TRBJ1-1, with 7 bases that match TRBD1. Germline-derived CDR1 and CDR2 are MNHNS and SASEGT. Trimming cost V 4 bases and J 1 base; bases outside gene matches: 12. This CDR3 has 17 amino acids. In DNA, the CDR3 is TGTGCCAGCAGTGGTCGTGGAGGGGGCTTGAGGAACACTGAAGCTTTCTTT. As protein: CASSGRGGGLRNTEAFF.

The gene calls are TRBV29-1 and TRBJ2-1; no definite D call. Germline lookup yields CDR1 SQVTM and CDR2 ANQGSEA. This CDR3 has 11 residues. V lost 7 bases to trimming and J lost 9 bases, with 13 bases between them. CDR3 sequence (DNA): TGCAGCGCTTTCGCGGAAGGTGAGCAGTTCTTC. This encodes CSAFAEGEQFF.

The rearrangement joins TRBV11-1 to TRBJ2-5; D is unresolved. Germline CDR1 reads SGHAT; CDR2 reads FQDESV (reference sequence). Trimming took 5 bases from V and 3 from J, leaving 16 bases between them. CDR3 length: 15 amino acids. The CDR3, as DNA: TGTGCCAGCAGCCCCCGGTTGGCTGTAAAAGAGACCCAGTACTTC. Amino acid sequence: CASSPRLAVKETQYF.

The chain employs TRBV10-3 and TRBJ1-1; D gene ambiguous. Per the germline V gene, CDR1 is ENHRY and CDR2 is SYGVKD. The CDR3 extends over 15 amino acids. The V and J ends lost 0 bases and 6 bases respectively, with 14 bases between them. CDR3 amino acids: CAISESEGVGAEAFF. CDR3 nucleotide sequence: TGTGCCATCAGTGAGTCTGAGGGCGTTGGGGCTGAAGCTTTCTTT.

The chain couples TRBV7-8 to TRBJ2-5, with D possibly matching TRBD1 (6 bases). The germline gives CDR1 SGHVS, CDR2 FQNEAQ. The V and J ends lost 5 bases and 4 bases respectively, with 20 bases between them. The CDR3 runs 16 residues. CDR3 coding DNA: TGTGCCAGCAGCACCCCCCGGGTGGCAGGGGCAGAGACCCAGTACTTC. Translation: CASSTPRVAGAETQYF.

The V gene is TRBV27, the J gene TRBJ1-1; 7 nucleotides align to TRBD1. The CDR3 is 15 amino acids. Germline assignment: CDR1 MNHEY and CDR2 SMNVEV (reference sequence). J was trimmed by 6 bases and V by 3 bases; bases with no gene match: 10. In DNA, the CDR3 is TGTGCCAGCAGTTTTGGGCCAGGGGGACGTTCTGAAGCTTTCTTT. Amino acids: CASSFGPGGRSEAFF.

The table lists this clone with a count of one. CDR3 coding DNA: TGCGCCAGCAGCCCTCTAAGGAACACTGAAGCTTTCTTT. Encoded protein: CASSPLRNTEAFF. The chain joins TRBV4-1 to TRBJ1-1; D gene unclear. The CDR3 totals 13 residues. Germline CDR1 and CDR2: MGHRA and YSYEKL. V was trimmed by 4 bases and J by 1 base, leaving 7 bases between them.

The chain links TRBV7-6 to TRBJ2-7; no reliable D call. CDR1 and CDR2 (germline): SGHVS, FNYEAQ. Trimming stripped 2 bases from V and 6 bases from J, with 11 bases between. The CDR3 has 13 residues. DNA for the CDR3: TGTGCCAGCAGCTTAAAACTCGAGCGCGAGCAGTACTTC. Translated, it gives CASSLKLEREQYF.

This chain joins TRBV7-9 and TRBJ2-7; 7 nucleotides match TRBD2. Germline CDR1 is SEHNR and CDR2 is FQNEAQ (reference sequence). This CDR3 spans 14 amino acids. V shed 4 bases, J shed 0 bases, and the junction held 3 bases outside the gene matches. CDR3 in amino acids: CASSYSGHSYEQYF. The CDR3 DNA reads TGTGCCAGCAGCTATAGCGGGCACTCCTACGAGCAGTACTTC.

V usage is TRBV7-9 and J usage is TRBJ2-6; maybe TRBD1 (5 bases). Trimming cost V 4 bases and J 5 bases, with 18 bases left between them. The CDR3 sequence is 17 residues long. Looked up from germline, CDR1 is SEHNR and CDR2 is FQNEAQ (reference sequence). The CDR3 spells CASSSPGAPVRANVLTF. CDR3 sequence (DNA): TGTGCCAGCAGCTCCCCTGGGGCACCAGTTAGGGCCAACGTCCTGACTTTC.

Notes on this clone: The same CDR3 is also encoded by other DNA sequences in this sample. This chain joins TRBV5-1 and TRBJ1-1; D uncertain. Germline V gene data show CDR1 as SGHRS and CDR2 as YFSETQ. V dropped 0 bases and J dropped 0 bases, with 9 bases sitting between them. The CDR3 is made up of 15 amino acids. Here the CDR3 reads CASSLVAGMNTEAFF. CDR3 coding DNA: TGCGCCAGCAGCTTGGTGGCGGGGATGAACACTGAAGCTTTCTTT.

The chain recombines TRBV7-9 with TRBJ2-2; weak D call: TRBD2 (5 bases). V was trimmed by 1 base and J by 5 bases, leaving 11 bases between them. The CDR3 sequence is 15 residues long. Per the germline V gene, CDR1 is SEHNR and CDR2 is FQNEAQ (reference sequence). CDR3 region: CASSLVLALTGELFF. The CDR3 nucleotides read TGTGCCAGCAGCTTAGTTTTAGCGCTAACCGGGGAGCTGTTTTTT.

CDR3 bases: TGTGCCAGCATTACCAGCGGGAGTGCGACCGGGGAGCTGTTTTTT. As protein: CASITSGSATGELFF. The chain combines TRBV6-6 with TRBJ2-2, with 8 nucleotides matching TRBD2. The V segment lost 7 bases and the J segment 5 bases; nucleotides outside the gene matches: 9. The length of the CDR3 is 15 residues. The V gene's germline CDR1 is MNHNY and CDR2 SVGAGI (reference sequence).

Here the CDR3 reads CASSLAPNQPQHF. Written as DNA, the CDR3 is TGTGCCAGCAGCTTAGCCCCAAATCAGCCCCAGCATTTT. The chain has TRBV11-2 and TRBJ1-5; D gene unclear. CDR1 is SGHAT and CDR2 is FQNNGV in the germline V gene. Trimming took 1 base from V and 4 from J, leaving 5 bases between them. This CDR3 is 13 amino acids long.

In regard to this clone: Additional DNA sequences in this sample encode the identical CDR3. The rearrangement links TRBV19 to TRBJ1-5, with D unclear. V was clipped by 1 base and J by 4 bases, with 5 bases between them. The germline CDR1 and CDR2 sequences are LNHDA and SQIVND (reference sequence). This CDR3 region has 13 residues. The CDR3 sequence: CASSIGRNQPQHF. The CDR3 DNA reads TGTGCCAGTAGTATAGGACGAAATCAGCCCCAGCATTTT.

The chain recombines TRBV7-2 with TRBJ2-7, with D possibly being TRBD2 (6 bases). CDR1 and CDR2 (germline): SGHTA, FQGNSA. This CDR3 has 15 residues. V shed 5 bases and J shed 7 bases, with 21 bases lying between them. Here the CDR3 reads CASSITRAGSGEQYF. The CDR3, as DNA: TGTGCCAGCAGCATCACGCGGGCGGGGAGTGGGGAGCAGTACTTC.

The chain uses TRBV4-1 and TRBJ1-5; TRBD1 might be the D (6 bases). The germline V gene encodes CDR1 MGHRA and CDR2 YSYEKL. V lost 2 bases and J 7 bases, leaving 15 bases between the germline ends. This CDR3 contains 15 residues. In nucleotides, the CDR3 is TGCGCCAGCAGCCAACCCGCCGTAGGGGGACAGCCCCAGCATTTT. It yields the protein CASSQPAVGGQPQHF.

V is TRBV30 and J is TRBJ2-1; D unresolved. This CDR3 contains 14 residues. CDR1 and CDR2 (germline): GTSNPN, SVGIG (reference sequence). The V and J ends lost 7 bases and 0 bases respectively, with 13 bases between them. The CDR3: CAFKTWSSYNEQFF. The CDR3 DNA is TGTGCCTTTAAAACTTGGAGCTCCTACAATGAGCAGTTCTTC.

The rearrangement joins TRBV18 to TRBJ2-5, with 12 bases aligning to TRBD2. The germline gives CDR1 KGHSH, CDR2 LQKENI. The V and J ends lost 2 bases and 3 bases, in that order; junction bases with no gene match: 13. The CDR3 totals 19 residues. The CDR3: CASSPSIIASGREEETQYF. CDR3 DNA sequence: TGTGCCAGCTCACCATCGATCATCGCTAGCGGGAGGGAGGAAGAGACCCAGTACTTC.

CDR3 residues: CASSFFMGQGEYF. In DNA form, the CDR3 reads TGTGCCAGCAGTTTTTTCATGGGACAGGGGGAATACTTC. This chain connects TRBV27 to TRBJ2-7; 11 bases fit TRBD1. CDR1 and CDR2 (germline): MNHEY, SMNVEV (reference sequence). This CDR3 comprises 13 residues. V was clipped by 3 bases and J by 13 bases; unmatched bases: 8.

V gene TRBV11-1 combines with J gene TRBJ2-3; no clear D. Germline CDR1 is SGHAT and CDR2 is FQDESV (reference sequence). This CDR3 contains 15 residues. Trimming stripped 0 bases from V and 0 bases from J, with 7 bases between. CDR3 sequence (DNA): TGTGCCAGCAGCTTAGCACTCCCTAGCACAGATACGCAGTATTTT. Translating gives CASSLALPSTDTQYF.